The 16 T cell receptor beta chains reported below all come from one sample, sequenced in a study of cytomegalovirus exposure and HLA in healthy donors. With 60 Vbeta and 13 Jbeta primers, the PCR was carried out. Here immunoSEQ multiplex PCR was the method, and the copy in TCRdb shows in-frame clones only, minus some. The table lists about 110,000 clones. Sequenced: PBMCs. The receptors shown here come from a man aged 30 to 39 in good health and CMV-seronegative.

The chain has TRBV29-1 and TRBJ2-5, with 8 positions matching TRBD2. The trim removed 4 bases at V and 6 bases at J, leaving 10 bases unmatched. The CDR3 sequence is 14 residues long. Per the germline V gene, CDR1 is SQVTM and CDR2 is ANQGSEA. CDR3 DNA: TGCAGCGTTGTGGGGGGACTAGGGGTACAGACCCAGTACTTC. Amino acid sequence: CSVVGGLGVQTQYF.

As DNA, the CDR3 is TGTGCCAGCAGCCCTCTCACCCGCGGGGGCTATGGCTACACCTTC. Translating gives CASSPLTRGGYGYTF. V gene TRBV6-5 combines with J gene TRBJ1-2, with a possible D match to TRBD1 (5 bases). Germline lookup yields CDR1 MNHEY and CDR2 SVGAGI. Trimming took off 6 bases at V and 4 bases at J, with 18 bases between the two ends. The CDR3 totals 15 residues.

The rearrangement uses TRBV18 and TRBJ2-7; D is possibly TRBD2 (5 bases). The CDR3 is made up of 13 amino acids. Germline CDR1 KGHSH, CDR2 LQKENI. V was shortened by 2 bases and J by 3 bases, with 8 bases between the two germline ends. CDR3 sequence (DNA): TGTGCCAGCTCACCAGACTACAACTACGAGCAGTACTTC. Encoded protein: CASSPDYNYEQYF.

The chain uses TRBV14 and TRBJ2-3, with 10 nucleotides matching TRBD2. Per germline, CDR1 SGHDN and CDR2 FVKESK. The CDR3 is 15 residues long. V trimming: 2 bases; J trimming: 3 bases; junction bases outside the gene matches: 2. For the CDR3, the DNA is TGTGCCAGCAGCCAACAGGGACTAGCGACAGATACGCAGTATTTT. It translates to CASSQQGLATDTQYF.

The chain carries TRBV7-7 and TRBJ2-2, with D unresolved. The germline V gene has CDR1 SSHAT and CDR2 FNYEAQ (reference sequence). The CDR3 is made up of 15 amino acids. The V and J ends lost 5 bases and 6 bases respectively, with 16 bases between them. This CDR3 is CASSMNSARAGELFF. DNA for the CDR3: TGTGCCAGCAGCATGAATTCTGCTCGGGCCGGGGAGCTGTTTTTT.

This chain links TRBV4-3 with TRBJ2-7; D is unresolved. Trimming pared 0 bases from V and 2 bases from J, leaving 8 bases between. The CDR3 runs to 14 residues. CDR1 and CDR2 (germline): LGHNA, YSLEER. The CDR3: CASSQEHSTYEQYF. The CDR3 DNA sequence: TGCGCCAGCAGCCAAGAACACAGCACCTACGAGCAGTACTTC.

The rearrangement joins TRBV9 to TRBJ1-1; D might be TRBD1 (5 bases). V was pared by 3 bases and J by 0 bases, with 6 bases between. CDR1 and CDR2 (germline): SGDLS, YYNGEE. The CDR3 spans 13 residues. The CDR3 sequence: CASSAGLNTEAFF. CDR3 DNA sequence: TGTGCCAGCAGCGCAGGGTTGAACACTGAAGCTTTCTTT.

The chain combines TRBV11-2 with TRBJ2-1; 8 positions agree with TRBD2. The CDR3 length is 17 residues. The ends lost 5 bases at V and 0 bases at J; junction bases unmatched: 9. Germline V gene lookup returns CDR1 SGHAT and CDR2 FQNNGV. DNA of the CDR3: TGTGCCAGCAGCAAGCGCAGCGGGGGAAGCTCCTACAATGAGCAGTTCTTC. Protein product: CASSKRSGGSSYNEQFF.

The rearrangement uses TRBV7-3 and TRBJ2-7, with 8 bases that match TRBD2. The germline CDR1 and CDR2 sequences are SGHTA and FQGTGA. Trimming at V came to 0 bases and at J to 2 bases, leaving 6 bases not matched to a gene. The CDR3 is made up of 16 amino acids. The CDR3 sequence: CASSLTSGGATYEQYF. The CDR3 DNA reads TGTGCCAGCAGCTTAACGTCCGGGGGGGCAACCTACGAGCAGTACTTC. Supplemented by reference TRBV7-3 and TRBJ2-7, the full variable domain reads GAGVSQTPSNKVTEKGKYVELRCDPISGHTALYWYRQSLGQGPEFLIYFQGTGAADDSGLPNDRFFAVRPEGSVSTLKIQRTERGDSAVYLCASSLTSGGATYEQYFGPGTRLTVT.

The V and J genes are TRBV11-1 and TRBJ2-7; TRBD2 matches at 10 bases. Germline V gene data show CDR1 as SGHAT and CDR2 as FQDESV (reference sequence). The CDR3 is 15 amino acids. After removal of 5 bases from V and 3 bases from J, the junction contained 7 bases not matched to a gene. CDR3 region: CASSREAGGHYEQYF. CDR3 DNA: TGTGCCAGCAGCAGGGAAGCGGGGGGGCACTACGAGCAGTACTTC.

About this clone: At the DNA level, this CDR3 is encoded by other sequences in the same sample as well. The rearrangement uses TRBV6-5 and TRBJ2-7; 8 bases fit TRBD2. The germline V gene encodes CDR1 MNHEY and CDR2 SVGAGI. The CDR3 extends over 15 amino acids. V lost 0 bases and J lost 2; bases outside the gene matches: 3. As DNA, the CDR3 is TGTGCCAGCAGTTACTCGTCGGGGGGGCCCTACGAGCAGTACTTC. This codes for CASSYSSGGPYEQYF.

This chain uses TRBV9 with TRBJ2-5, with 7 bases aligning to TRBD2. From germline, CDR1 is SGDLS and CDR2 YYNGEE. Germline trimming cut 4 bases from V and 5 bases from J; bases unmatched to any gene: 11. The CDR3 runs to 15 residues. CDR3 sequence: CASSLQYGEGETQYF. The CDR3 nucleotides read TGTGCCAGCAGCTTGCAGTATGGGGAGGGCGAGACCCAGTACTTC.

The rearrangement uses TRBV29-1 and TRBJ2-2; D is perhaps TRBD1 (7 bases). V gave up 7 bases and J gave up 6 bases, with 9 bases separating them. The CDR3 totals 11 residues. CDR1 SQVTM and CDR2 ANQGSEA come from the germline V gene. In DNA form, the CDR3 reads TGCAGCGGCAGGGGGGCCGGGGAGCTGTTTTTT. Translation: CSGRGAGELFF.

The gene calls are TRBV7-6 and TRBJ2-1; TRBD1 matches at 8 bases. Germline loops: CDR1 SGHVS, CDR2 FNYEAQ. Trimming took 2 bases from V and 6 from J; bases not matched to a gene: 3. The CDR3 contains 14 residues. The CDR3 is CASSLYTGGNEQFF. The DNA of the CDR3 is TGTGCCAGCAGCTTATATACAGGGGGCAATGAGCAGTTCTTC.

This chain links TRBV4-3 with TRBJ2-7; 7 nucleotides agree with TRBD2. This CDR3 region has 14 residues. V lost 4 bases, J lost 4 bases, and 7 bases stayed unmatched. CDR1 is LGHNA and CDR2 is YSLEER in the germline V gene. CDR3 bases: TGCGCCAGCAGCCTCAGGGAGGGTTCATACGAGCAGTACTTC. Amino acid sequence: CASSLREGSYEQYF.

The chain joins TRBV5-1 to TRBJ2-7; TRBD1 might be the D (5 bases). Looked up from germline, CDR1 is SGHRS and CDR2 is YFSETQ. V lost 4 bases, J lost 2 bases, and 10 bases lay in between. This CDR3 comprises 13 residues. CDR3 coding DNA: TGCGCCAGCAGCCCCCAGGGTACCTACGAGCAGTACTTC. This encodes CASSPQGTYEQYF.